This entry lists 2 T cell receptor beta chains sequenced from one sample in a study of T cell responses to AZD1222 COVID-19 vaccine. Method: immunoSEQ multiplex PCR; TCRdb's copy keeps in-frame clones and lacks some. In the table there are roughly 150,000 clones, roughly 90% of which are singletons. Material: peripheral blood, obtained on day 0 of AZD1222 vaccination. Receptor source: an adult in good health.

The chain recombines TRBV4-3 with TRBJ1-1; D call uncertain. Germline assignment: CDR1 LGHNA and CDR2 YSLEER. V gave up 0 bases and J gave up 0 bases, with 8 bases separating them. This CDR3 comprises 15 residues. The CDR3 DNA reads TGCGCCAGCAGCCAAGACTATGGGGTGAACACTGAAGCTTTCTTT. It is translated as CASSQDYGVNTEAFF.

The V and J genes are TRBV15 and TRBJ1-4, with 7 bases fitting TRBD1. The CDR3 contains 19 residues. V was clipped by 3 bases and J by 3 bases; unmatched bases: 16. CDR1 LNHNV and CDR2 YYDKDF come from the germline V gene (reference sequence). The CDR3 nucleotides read TGTGCCACCAGCAGGGTAAATCGAGGGGGCGTTTTAGCTAATGAAAAACTGTTTTTT. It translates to CATSRVNRGGVLANEKLFF.